This record covers a single TCR beta chain. The V and J ends lost 3 bases and 5 bases, in that order; junction bases with no gene match: 15. This CDR3 contains 17 residues. The sample comes from a study of blood T cells in healthy people across ages. The amount of total RNA extracted per sample was at least 5 micrograms. A second about 7 to 12 cycle PCR used barcoded and J-beta primers. Each cDNA molecule, via a template-switch adaptor with 12 random nucleotides, was tagged. One entry per CDR3 protein, called by TCRdb with MiXCR from the 5' RACE reads. The sample includes some 850,000 distinct CDR3 sequences, 25% to 30% of them seen just once. This sample also belongs to another study, concerning T cells of mothers and their children. That paper states: Evidence of persistent microchimeric T cell clones was absent.

Sequencing input: blood. The chain links TRBV12-3 or TRBV12-4 to TRBJ1-2, with 7 bases lining up with TRBD1. The TCR comes from a boy aged 5 to 17 in good health. The CDR3 bases are TGTGCCAGCAGTTTGTACCCTTTGACAGGGACGGTTTATGGCTACACCTTC. Residues: CASSLYPLTGTVYGYTF.